This T cell receptor (beta chain) was sequenced during a study of PD-L1 blockade in urothelial cancer. Time point in this sample: peripheral blood 6 weeks after treatment start. A total of 1 to 8 samples per patient were collected pretreatment and on-treatment. Using immunoSEQ multiplex PCR, the repertoire was profiled, and TCRdb retains in-frame clones only, with some absent. The sample yields 35,000 to 45,000 clones, roughly 82% seen once. The trim removed 5 bases at V and 11 bases at J, leaving 7 bases unmatched. Germline assignment: CDR1 MDHEN and CDR2 SYDVKM. The CDR3 covers 12 residues. The chain combines TRBV28 with TRBJ2-7; 9 nucleotides line up with TRBD2. The source was PBMCs, collected around atezolizumab (anti-PD-L1) treatment. This sequence originates from a middle-aged man with urothelial cancer. DNA for the CDR3: TGTGCCAGCAGTCCGACTAGCGGCAGAGAGTACTTC. Its translation is CASSPTSGREYF.